Included here is one T cell receptor beta chain sequence, with context. The antigen is unknown. The PCR ran on 60 Vbeta and 13 Jbeta primers. TCRdb keeps only in-frame clones here, not all; method: immunoSEQ multiplex PCR. Of tens of thousands of clones listed, about four fifths are singletons. This record belongs to a study of cytomegalovirus exposure and HLA in healthy donors. Study conclusions and caveats: After further analysis at a later stage, 16,951 TCR beta sequences were associated with HLA alleles at 0.05 false discovery rate.

The CDR3 spans 15 residues. Germline assignment: CDR1 LNHDA and CDR2 SQIVND (reference sequence). V lost 8 bases and J lost 0, with 14 bases in between. The TCR sequence derives from a woman in her thirties or forties in good health and CMV-seronegative. The specimen was PBMCs. The genes are TRBV19 and TRBJ1-5, with D maybe TRBD1 (6 bases). In DNA, the CDR3 is TGTGCCAGTCTCAGGGGCGACTATAGCAATCAGCCCCAGCATTTT. Its translation is CASLRGDYSNQPQHF.